The rows below give T cell receptor beta chains drawn from one sample of a study of PD-L1 blockade in urothelial cancer. TCRdb's copy holds only in-frame clones and misses some; the assay was immunoSEQ multiplex PCR. The table includes around 30,000 clones, about four fifths detected once. The sequencing here drew on PBMCs, taken around atezolizumab (anti-PD-L1) treatment. These receptor sequences come from an older man with urothelial cancer. The conserved cysteine and the conserved F or W are not part of the CDR3 here.

TRBV14	TRBJ2-5	ASSQGGYTRETQY
TRBV19	TRBJ2-1	ASSMVGTANNEQF
TRBV9	TRBJ2-5	ASSPSGGPHETQY
TRBV5-1	TRBJ2-3	ASSLGGGLDTQY
TRBV28	TRBJ1-1	ASSASGGTEAF
TRBV27	TRBJ1-2	ASSPRDSSTYGYT
TRBV14	TRBJ1-4	ASSSLQEGNEKLF
TRBV4-2	TRBJ1-2	ASSSPFWGGGGYT
TRBV28	TRBJ1-1	ASRGARGAF
TRBV10-2	TRBJ2-2	ASSSRGLGGTGELF
TRBV5-1	TRBJ2-5	ASSLGDTEGETQY
TRBV9	TRBJ2-5	ASSVAGEYQETQY
TRBV5-4	TRBJ2-2	ASSLGGGGYTGELF
TRBV15	TRBJ2-3	ATSRDPGGGLGTDTQY
TRBV11-3	TRBJ2-7	ASSSQQDFEQY
TRBV7-8	TRBJ2-7	ASSLAVGQNYEQY
TRBV2	TRBJ1-2	ASSFRRGYGYT
TRBV7-8	TRBJ1-2	ASSFRQDLGHYGYT
TRBV28	TRBJ1-5	ASSLRGQGRQPQH
TRBV5-6	TRBJ1-1	ASSWISGRSHLMNTEAF
TRBV19	TRBJ1-1	ASSIGPGSEAF
TRBV11-3	TRBJ1-1	ASSFQTPKNTEAF
TRBV18	TRBJ2-1	ASSPRTSGTYNEQF
TRBV29-1	TRBJ1-1	SAGGGVGNTEAF
TRBV28	TRBJ2-7	ASRPFTSYEQY
TRBV4-1	TRBJ1-3	ASSQATGWGNTIY
TRBV14	TRBJ2-3	ASSTRTGGTDTQY
TRBV5-4	TRBJ2-5	ASSLAVARETQY
TRBV9	TRBJ1-3	ASSPREGTIY
TRBV19	TRBJ1-4	ASSLRTDQPNEKLF
TRBV6-5	TRBJ2-7	ASSRTGRAEQY
TRBV2	TRBJ2-7	ASSVSGSGTYEQY
TRBV21-1	TRBJ2-7	ASSKVRLADSYEQY
TRBV19	TRBJ2-6	ASSLALPSSGANVLT
TRBV28	TRBJ2-1	ASSFIARTGTYEQF
TRBV15	TRBJ1-4	ATSREGPQGALYEKLF
TRBV19	TRBJ2-6	ASGQGQAFGANVLT
TRBV2	TRBJ2-1	ASSGGLGTGGNNEQF
TRBV7-2	TRBJ2-2	ASSLDSSWAGELF
TRBV15	TRBJ2-7	ATSRGGQGPLEQY
TRBV2	TRBJ2-3	ASSEELSSTQY
TRBV4-1	TRBJ2-3	ASSQVGPRQTGLGDTQY
TRBV7-9	TRBJ1-6	ASSPGQGASPLH